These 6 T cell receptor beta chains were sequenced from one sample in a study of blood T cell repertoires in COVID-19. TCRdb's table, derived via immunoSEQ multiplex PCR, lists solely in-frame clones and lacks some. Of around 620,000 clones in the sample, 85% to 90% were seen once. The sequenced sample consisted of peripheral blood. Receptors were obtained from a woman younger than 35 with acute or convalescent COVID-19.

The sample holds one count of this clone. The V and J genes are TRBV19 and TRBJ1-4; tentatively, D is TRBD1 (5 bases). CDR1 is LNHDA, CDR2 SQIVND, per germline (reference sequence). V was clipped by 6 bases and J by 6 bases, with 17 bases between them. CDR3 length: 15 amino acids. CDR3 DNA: TGTGCCAGTAGGCCAACGGGACTACGGGATGAAAAACTGTTTTTT. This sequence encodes CASRPTGLRDEKLFF.

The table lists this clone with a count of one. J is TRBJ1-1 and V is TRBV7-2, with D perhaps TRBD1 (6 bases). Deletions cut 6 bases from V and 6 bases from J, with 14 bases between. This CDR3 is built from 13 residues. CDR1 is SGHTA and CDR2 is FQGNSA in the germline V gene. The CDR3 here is CASSWDTEAEAFF. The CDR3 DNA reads TGTGCCAGCAGTTGGGACACGGAGGCTGAAGCTTTCTTT.

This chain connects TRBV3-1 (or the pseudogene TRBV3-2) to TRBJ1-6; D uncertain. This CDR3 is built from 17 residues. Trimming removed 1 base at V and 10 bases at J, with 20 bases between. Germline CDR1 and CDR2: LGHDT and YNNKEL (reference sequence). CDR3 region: CASSQVTHRNLGSPLHF. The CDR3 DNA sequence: TGTGCCAGCAGCCAAGTGACCCACAGAAATCTGGGCTCACCCCTCCACTTT.

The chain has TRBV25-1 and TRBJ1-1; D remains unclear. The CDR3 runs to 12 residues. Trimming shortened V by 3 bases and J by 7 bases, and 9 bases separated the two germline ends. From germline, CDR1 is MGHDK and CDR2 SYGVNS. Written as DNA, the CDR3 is TGTGCCAGCAGTGAGGTGGGAGGTGAAGCTTTCTTT. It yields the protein CASSEVGGEAFF.

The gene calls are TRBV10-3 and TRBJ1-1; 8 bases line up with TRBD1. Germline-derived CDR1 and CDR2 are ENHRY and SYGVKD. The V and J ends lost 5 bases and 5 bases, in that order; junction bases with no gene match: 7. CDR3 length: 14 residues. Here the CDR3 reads CAISTSTGGTEAFF. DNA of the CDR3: TGTGCCATCAGTACCTCCACAGGGGGTACTGAAGCTTTCTTT.

The CDR3 sequence: CASSYTDHYEQYF. CDR3 nucleotides: TGTGCCAGCAGTTATACAGACCACTACGAGCAGTACTTC. The rearrangement links TRBV6-2 or TRBV6-3 to TRBJ2-7; the D is unclear. The CDR3 has 13 residues. Trimming left V 3 bases short and J 3 bases short, with 9 bases between. Germline V lookup: CDR1 MNHEY, CDR2 SVGEGT.